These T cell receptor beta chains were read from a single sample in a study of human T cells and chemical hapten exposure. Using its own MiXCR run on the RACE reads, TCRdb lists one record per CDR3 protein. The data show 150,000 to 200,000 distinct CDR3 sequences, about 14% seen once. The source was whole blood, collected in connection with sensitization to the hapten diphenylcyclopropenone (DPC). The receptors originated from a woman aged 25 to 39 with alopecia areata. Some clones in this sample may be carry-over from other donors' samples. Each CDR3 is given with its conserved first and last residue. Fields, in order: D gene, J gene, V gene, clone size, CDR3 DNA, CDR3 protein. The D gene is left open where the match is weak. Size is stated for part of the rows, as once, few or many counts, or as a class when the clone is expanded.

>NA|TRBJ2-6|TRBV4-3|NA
TGCGCCAGCAGCCAAGACAGGACTGGGGCCAACGTCCTGACTTTC
CASSQDRTGANVLTF
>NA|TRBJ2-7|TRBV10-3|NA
TGTGCAATCATGGGTTTCGACGAGCAGTACTTC
CAIMGFDEQYF
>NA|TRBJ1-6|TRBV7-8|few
TGTGCCAGCAGCCCGAAACTATATAATTCACCCCTCCACTTT
CASSPKLYNSPLHF
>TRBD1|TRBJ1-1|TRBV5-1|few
TGCGCCAGCAGCTCGGGACAGGGGGTAGGAACTGAAGCTTTCTTT
CASSSGQGVGTEAFF
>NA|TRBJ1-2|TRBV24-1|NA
TGTGCCACCAGTGCCCCGGGACATGGCTATGGCTACACCTTC
CATSAPGHGYGYTF
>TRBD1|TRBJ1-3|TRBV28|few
TGTGCCAGCAGTCAGGGACAGCCTTGGGACTCTGGAAACACCATATATTTT
CASSQGQPWDSGNTIYF
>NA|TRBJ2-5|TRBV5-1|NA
TGCGCCAGCAGCTTGGCGCCAAACCTGGAGACCCAGTACTTC
CASSLAPNLETQYF
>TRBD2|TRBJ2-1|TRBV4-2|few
TGTGCCAGCAGCCCGCCGACTAGCGGGGGGGGCAATGAGCAGTTCTTC
CASSPPTSGGGNEQFF
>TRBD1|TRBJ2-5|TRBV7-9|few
TGTGCCAGCAGCTCTCTGACAGGGCAAGAGACCCAGTACTTC
CASSSLTGQETQYF
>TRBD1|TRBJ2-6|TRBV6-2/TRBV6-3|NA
TGTGCCAGCAGTTATGTCGGACAGGCAGACTCTGGGGCCAACGTCCTGACTTTC
CASSYVGQADSGANVLTF
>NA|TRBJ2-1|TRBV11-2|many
TGTGCCAGCAGCTTAGTCGCGCGGACCACCTACAATGAGCAGTTCTTC
CASSLVARTTYNEQFF
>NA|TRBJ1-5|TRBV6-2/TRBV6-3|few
TGTGCCAGCAGCCAAGGAATCGGCAATCAGCCCCAGCATTTT
CASSQGIGNQPQHF
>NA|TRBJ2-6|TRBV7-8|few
TGTGCCAGCAGCTTACGTGACAGGCCCTCTGGGGCCAACGTCCTGACTTTC
CASSLRDRPSGANVLTF
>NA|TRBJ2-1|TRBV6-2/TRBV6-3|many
TGTGCCAGCAGCGGGGGGCCTTACAATGAGCAGTTCTTC
CASSGGPYNEQFF
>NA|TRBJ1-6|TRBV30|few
TGTGCCGTCTGGAGGGGAGGGATTGTAGGGAATTCACCCCTCCACTTT
CAVWRGGIVGNSPLHF
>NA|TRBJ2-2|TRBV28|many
TGTGCCAGCAGTTTATTAGGGGGGAACACCGGGGAGCTGTTTTTT
CASSLLGGNTGELFF
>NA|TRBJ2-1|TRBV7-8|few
TGTGCCAGCAGCTTAGGGACCCAGGGGATCAATGAGCAGTTCTTC
CASSLGTQGINEQFF
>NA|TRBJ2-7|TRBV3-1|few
TGTGCCAGCAGCCAAGGGAGAGGGTACGAGCAGTACTTC
CASSQGRGYEQYF
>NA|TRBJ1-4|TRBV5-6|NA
TGTGCCAGCACCCCGCGTGGGCGGGAAAAACTGTTTTTT
CASTPRGREKLFF
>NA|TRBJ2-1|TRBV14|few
TGTGCCAGCAGCCAAGATACCGGACCCGCGGCGTACGAGCAGTTCTTC
CASSQDTGPAAYEQFF
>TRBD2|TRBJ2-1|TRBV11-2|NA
TGTGCCAGCAGCTCCGGGACTAGTAAGTTCGATGAGCAGTTCTTC
CASSSGTSKFDEQFF
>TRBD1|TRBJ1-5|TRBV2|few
TGTGCCAGCAATTGGGACAGGGCGAGCAATCAGCCCCAGCATTTT
CASNWDRASNQPQHF
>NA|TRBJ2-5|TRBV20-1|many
TGCAGTGCTAGAGACTCGGACCATGGACACCAAGAGACCCAGTACTTC
CSARDSDHGHQETQYF
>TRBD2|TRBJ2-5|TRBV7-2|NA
TGTGCCAGCAGCCAAGGGTACAGCGGGATAGAGACCCAGTACTTC
CASSQGYSGIETQYF
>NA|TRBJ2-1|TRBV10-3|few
TGTGCCATCAGTGACGCAGGGGCCTTTTACAATGAGCAGTTCTTC
CAISDAGAFYNEQFF
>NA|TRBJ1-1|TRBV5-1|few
TGCGCCAGCAGCTTAGTAACAGGGTCGAACACTGAAGCTTTCTTT
CASSLVTGSNTEAFF